These 18 T cell receptor beta chains came from one sample sequenced in a study of blood T cell repertoires in COVID-19. Sequenced by immunoSEQ multiplex PCR; TCRdb stores in-frame clones only, minus some. The sample consists of 300,000 to 450,000 clones, roughly 80% of them appearing once. The sequenced sample consisted of peripheral blood. Source of these receptors: a human donor with acute or convalescent COVID-19. The donor label of this sample is uncertain.

The J gene is TRBJ1-6, the V gene TRBV18; no definite D call. Between the trimmed V and J ends, which lost 0 bases and 8 bases, there was a span of 5 bases. From germline, CDR1 is KGHSH and CDR2 LQKENI. This CDR3 is built from 13 residues. CDR3 in amino acids: CASSPPGDSPLHF. DNA of the CDR3: TGTGCCAGCTCACCACCGGGCGATTCACCCCTCCACTTT.

The chain combines TRBV28 with TRBJ1-1; D is perhaps TRBD1 (5 bases). The ends were cut back, 10 bases at V and 1 base at J, with 22 bases in the middle. The CDR3 is 16 residues long. From germline, CDR1 is MDHEN and CDR2 SYDVKM. CDR3: CAITWGGRGTNTEAFF. CDR3 bases: TGTGCCATAACTTGGGGGGGACGGGGAACGAACACTGAAGCTTTCTTT.

The chain joins TRBV3-1 (or the pseudogene TRBV3-2) to TRBJ1-4; 9 bases line up with TRBD1. V dropped 3 bases and J dropped 7; count of bases not matched to a gene: 9. The CDR3 sequence is 16 residues long. Germline-derived CDR1 and CDR2 are LGHDT and YNNKEL (reference sequence). For the CDR3, the DNA is TGTGCCAGCAGCCATGTACAGGGGGCGCCTAGTGAAAAACTGTTTTTT. Its protein is CASSHVQGAPSEKLFF.

This chain joins TRBV5-5 and TRBJ2-3, with TRBD2 as a possible D gene (6 bases). CDR3 length: 15 amino acids. The V end lost 3 bases, the J end lost 0 bases, and 11 bases lay between the germline ends. CDR1 SGHKS and CDR2 YYEKEE come from the germline V gene (reference sequence). CDR3 region: CASSWGDSSTDTQYF. The CDR3 DNA is TGTGCCAGCAGCTGGGGGGACTCTAGCACAGATACGCAGTATTTT.

V usage is TRBV19 and J usage is TRBJ1-1, with D tentatively TRBD1 (5 bases). The CDR3 extends over 14 amino acids. The V gene's germline CDR1 is LNHDA and CDR2 SQIVND (reference sequence). The V and J ends lost 0 bases and 5 bases respectively, with 10 bases between them. CDR3 loop: CASSIDRVQTEAFF. Written as DNA, the CDR3 is TGTGCCAGTAGTATAGACAGGGTTCAAACTGAAGCTTTCTTT. Full variable domain (outside the CDR3, taken from reference TRBV19 and TRBJ1-1): DGGITQSPKYLFRKEGQNVTLSCEQNLNHDAMYWYRQDPGQGLRLIYYSQIVNDFQKGDIAEGYSVSREKKESFPLTVTSAQKNPTAFYLCASSIDRVQTEAFFGQGTRLTVV.

V usage is TRBV7-8 and J usage is TRBJ2-1, with 9 bases lining up with TRBD2. The CDR3 contains 17 residues. Per germline, CDR1 SGHVS and CDR2 FQNEAQ. With 6 bases clipped from V and 2 bases from J, the junction kept 11 bases outside the gene matches. The chain's CDR3 is CASRERAGGYTYNEQFF. The CDR3 DNA reads as TGTGCCAGCAGGGAGAGGGCGGGGGGGTACACCTACAATGAGCAGTTCTTC.

This chain connects TRBV10-1 to TRBJ1-1, with TRBD1 matching over 7 bases. V lost 6 bases and J lost 0; bases outside the gene matches: 7. The CDR3 extends over 15 amino acids. CDR1 and CDR2 from the germline V gene are WNHNN and SYGVQD (reference sequence). The CDR3 DNA reads TGCGCCAGCAGGGAGGGACAGAGCCTGAACACTGAAGCTTTCTTT. Its protein product is CASREGQSLNTEAFF.

This chain connects TRBV4-1 to TRBJ2-2; TRBD2 agrees at 7 bases. CDR1 and CDR2 (germline): MGHRA, YSYEKL. With 0 bases clipped from V and 9 bases from J, the junction kept 10 bases outside the gene matches. This CDR3 contains 16 residues. CDR3 protein: CASSQDPRAGVRELFF. The CDR3 region has the DNA TGCGCCAGCAGCCAAGACCCCCGGGCGGGGGTACGGGAGCTGTTTTTT.

The genes are TRBV28 and TRBJ1-2; no firm D call. V dropped 3 bases and J dropped 5 bases, with 10 bases sitting between them. The CDR3 loop spans 13 amino acids. Germline loops: CDR1 MDHEN, CDR2 SYDVKM. The CDR3 region has the DNA TGTGCCAGCAGTTTTTCCCCCTCTTATGGCTACACCTTC. It yields the protein CASSFSPSYGYTF.

The CDR3 DNA sequence: TGTGCCAGCAGCTTTACTAGCGGGGGGATCTACGAGCAGTACTTC. Protein product: CASSFTSGGIYEQYF. V is TRBV7-2 and J is TRBJ2-7, with 12 nucleotides matching TRBD2. Per the germline V gene, CDR1 is SGHTA and CDR2 is FQGNSA. CDR3 size: 15 residues. Trimming removed 3 bases from V and 3 bases from J; junction bases left unmatched: 3.

The chain links TRBV10-3 to TRBJ1-5; D not certain. The length of the CDR3 is 13 residues. Germline loops: CDR1 ENHRY, CDR2 SYGVKD. V was trimmed by 5 bases and J by 9 bases, leaving 14 bases between them. CDR3 protein: CAISTGLSGPQHF. For the CDR3, the DNA is TGTGCCATCAGTACGGGTTTATCGGGGCCCCAGCATTTT.

This chain connects TRBV5-8 to TRBJ1-2; TRBD1 matches 8 bases. Germline CDR1 is SGHTS and CDR2 is YDEGEE. The CDR3 extends over 14 amino acids. The J segment lost 6 bases and the V segment lost 0 bases, leaving 4 bases of the junction unmatched. In DNA, the CDR3 is TGTGCCAGCAGCTTGGACAGGGGGTTGGATGGCTACACCTTC. It encodes CASSLDRGLDGYTF.

The sample holds one count of this clone. The chain has TRBV5-1 and TRBJ1-1, with 7 bases aligning to TRBD1. The CDR3 is 12 amino acids. The trim removed 9 bases at V and 5 bases at J, leaving 7 bases unmatched. Germline-derived CDR1 and CDR2 are SGHRS and YFSETQ. The CDR3 coding sequence is TGCGCCATTCAGACAGGGTGGACTGAAGCTTTCTTT. This gives the protein CAIQTGWTEAFF.

The chain is built from TRBV5-4 and TRBJ2-3; 12 positions agree with TRBD1. The germline gives CDR1 SGHNT, CDR2 YYREEE (reference sequence). This CDR3 is built from 17 residues. Trimming cost V 4 bases and J 12 bases; bases outside gene matches: 18. CDR3 bases: TGTGCCAGCAGCACCTCCGGGACAGGGGGCCCCCGATCCCTTCAGTATTTT. It is translated as CASSTSGTGGPRSLQYF.

This chain connects TRBV18 to TRBJ2-3; 9 bases are a match to TRBD1. V gave up 7 bases and J gave up 6 bases; unmatched junction bases: 8. The germline CDR1 and CDR2 sequences are KGHSH and LQKENI. CDR3 length: 14 amino acids. The CDR3 region is CASFRDRERDTQYF. Written as DNA, the CDR3 is TGTGCCAGCTTCCGGGACAGGGAGAGGGATACGCAGTATTTT.

In this sample, this clone turned up once. This chain connects TRBV19 to TRBJ1-1, with no clear D. Trimming removed 3 bases from V and 0 bases from J, with 8 bases in between. The CDR3 is made up of 14 amino acids. From germline, CDR1 is LNHDA and CDR2 SQIVND (reference sequence). This CDR3 is CASSIFGLNTEAFF. For the CDR3, the DNA is TGTGCCAGTAGTATTTTCGGGTTGAACACTGAAGCTTTCTTT.

This clone was observed a handful of times. The rearrangement links TRBV10-2 to TRBJ1-1; D is uncertain. The CDR3 runs to 15 residues. Germline CDR1 and CDR2: WSHSY and SAAADI. V lost 4 bases to trimming and J lost 3 bases, with 15 bases between them. CDR3 residues: CASSVRMQRDTEAFF. The CDR3 DNA reads as TGCGCCAGCAGTGTCCGAATGCAGCGGGACACTGAAGCTTTCTTT.

The CDR3 nucleotides read TGTGCCAGCTCACCAAGCCAGGGGACCGACATTCAGTACTTC. Its translation is CASSPSQGTDIQYF. This chain links TRBV18 with TRBJ2-4; D is perhaps TRBD1 (6 bases). V was shortened by 2 bases and J by 8 bases, with 13 bases between the two germline ends. The CDR3 extends over 14 amino acids. Germline V gene sequence: CDR1 KGHSH, CDR2 LQKENI.